These T cell receptor beta chains were read from a single sample in a study of cytomegalovirus exposure and HLA in healthy donors. The protocol was immunoSEQ multiplex PCR, while the TCRdb copy is restricted to in-frame clones and leaves out a portion. The sample shows about 130,000 clones, about nine tenths of them seen only once. Material for sequencing was PBMCs. These receptor sequences come from a young man in good health and CMV-seronegative. The CDR3 runs from the conserved cysteine through the conserved F or W. The D gene is left open where the match is weak. Expanded clones get a size class; other rows say once, few or many, or leave the size out.

j_call d_call clone_size v_call cdr3_nt cdr3_aa
TRBJ2-2 . . TRBV30 TGTGCCTGGAGTGCAACGGGGGCCGGGGAGCTGTTTTTT CAWSATGAGELFF
TRBJ2-3 . . TRBV6-4 TGTGCCAGCAGTGCACTAGCGGCACAGGGGATAGATACGCAGTATTTT CASSALAAQGIDTQYF
TRBJ2-7 TRBD2 . TRBV5-4 TGTGCCAGCAGCCCAACAGCGGGAGGGCCTTACGAGCAGTACTTC CASSPTAGGPYEQYF
TRBJ1-1 . . TRBV14 TGTGCCAGCAGCCAAGAACGGGAGTGGGTGACTGAAGCTTTCTTT CASSQEREWVTEAFF
TRBJ2-7 TRBD1 . TRBV7-8 TGTGCCAGCAGCCGGGACAGGGGGCGGTACGAGCAGTACTTC CASSRDRGRYEQYF
TRBJ1-5 . . TRBV23-1 TGCGCCAGCAGTCAAGAAGTGAGTGGGGGACAAGTTTACAATCAGCCCCAGCATTTT CASSQEVSGGQVYNQPQHF
TRBJ2-7 TRBD1 . TRBV6-5 TGTGCCAGCAGTTACTCGTGGGACAGAAGCTCCTACGAGCAGTACTTC CASSYSWDRSSYEQYF
TRBJ2-4 TRBD1 few TRBV19 TGTGCCAGTTCCCAAGGACAGGGGACCAAAAACATTCAGTACTTC CASSQGQGTKNIQYF
TRBJ2-3 . . TRBV7-3 TGTGCCAGCAGCTCGACAGGCGCGCCGCAAGATACGCAGTATTTT CASSSTGAPQDTQYF
TRBJ1-3 . . TRBV30 TGTGCCTGGAGTGTACTGCCTAGAAACACCATATATTTT CAWSVLPRNTIYF
TRBJ1-5 . few TRBV2 TGTGCCAGCATAAAAGGCAGCAGGGACAATCAGCCCCAGCATTTT CASIKGSRDNQPQHF
TRBJ1-5 . few TRBV7-9 TGTGCCAGCAGCCATCAGGGTCAGCCCCAGCATTTT CASSHQGQPQHF
TRBJ1-1 . . TRBV5-1 TGCGCCAGCAGCTTGGGACAGACGAACACTGAAGCTTTCTTT CASSLGQTNTEAFF